These 26 T cell receptor beta chains share one sample of origin, sequenced in a study of tumor and adjacent non-tumor tissue in lung cancer. A modified ARM-PCR protocol with three rounds of nested PCR amplified TCRbeta. TCRdb passed the multiplex PCR reads through MiXCR, listing each CDR3 protein once. The data contain 110,000 or so distinct CDR3 sequences, about 75% of them seen just once; the ten biggest clones take up 37%. This sample's RNA came from whole unsorted tissue. The sequenced material came from lung tumor tissue. These TCRs come from a woman aged 60-75 years with non-small cell lung cancer.

Details on this clonotype: Given the absence of the conserved phenylalanine or tryptophan at the CDR3 end, a read error is likely. V usage is TRBV5-5 and J usage is TRBJ1-2, with TRBD1 matching 7 bases. V trimming: 0 bases; J trimming: 7 bases; junction bases outside the gene matches: 9. The CDR3 has 15 amino acids. Per germline, CDR1 SGHKS and CDR2 YYEKEE (reference sequence). In DNA, the CDR3 is TGTGCCAGCAGCTTGGGGCTACAGGGGCCACTTGGCTACACCATC. This sequence encodes CASSLGLQGPLGYTI.

The chain has TRBV20-1 and TRBJ2-7, with D uncertain. V lost 6 bases, J lost 3 bases, and 15 bases lay in between. Germline V gives CDR1 DFQATT, CDR2 SNEGSKA (reference sequence). The CDR3 length is 13 residues. The CDR3 loop is CSAASMAIYEQYF. The CDR3 DNA reads TGCAGTGCCGCTTCCATGGCGATCTACGAGCAGTACTTC.

On this clonotype itself: The germline gene is not matched at one end of the junction; a read error may be the cause. The chain employs TRBV4-2 and TRBJ1-1; perhaps TRBD1 as D (6 bases). The CDR3 loop spans 14 amino acids. CDR1 is LGHNA and CDR2 is YNFKEQ in the germline V gene. The CDR3 DNA reads as TGTGCCAGCAGTCAACAGGGTACGAACGCTGAAGCTTTCTTT. Protein sequence: CASSQQGTNAEAFF.

V is TRBV6-1 and J is TRBJ1-5; possible D gene TRBD1, 6 bases. The germline V gene encodes CDR1 MNHNS and CDR2 SASEGT. CDR3 length: 14 residues. CDR3 nucleotides: TGTGTCAGTAGAAGCAACAGGGACGGTCAGCCCCAGCATTTT. Its protein is CVSRSNRDGQPQHF.

A word on this clonotype: A clone one base away is much larger, so this may be a read error. V is TRBV4-1 and J is TRBJ2-4, with D possibly matching TRBD2 (5 bases). Deletions cut 3 bases from V and 6 bases from J, with 18 bases between. Germline V gene data show CDR1 as MGHRA and CDR2 as YSYEKL. The CDR3 consists of 16 residues. The CDR3 loop is CASSQDLGKAVNIQYF. The CDR3 DNA follows: TGCGCCAGCAGCCAGGACCTCGGGAAGGCCGTAAACATTCAGTACTTC.

In its sample, this clonotype was seen once. A much larger clone lies one base from this, so it may be a read error. The chain employs TRBV28 and TRBJ1-1, with D uncertain. From germline, CDR1 is MDHEN and CDR2 SYDVKM. This CDR3 comprises 13 residues. CDR3 region: CASSFVLKTEAFF. The CDR3 DNA reads as TGTGCCAGCAGTTTCGTCCTGAAGACTGAAGCTTTCTTT.

A word on this clonotype: Just one base apart from a much larger clone, this may be a read error. This chain joins TRBV29-1 and TRBJ2-1; no clear D. Trimming cost V 5 bases and J 6 bases, with 11 bases left between them. The CDR3 spans 12 residues. Germline assignment: CDR1 SQVTM and CDR2 ANQGSEA. The CDR3 bases are TGCAGCGTTAAAGTAGGCAGCAATGAGCAGTTCTTC. Its protein product is CSVKVGSNEQFF.

Comments on this clonotype: A much more abundant neighbour one base away suggests this may be a read error. The rearrangement links TRBV20-1 to TRBJ1-2; D gene uncertain. The CDR3 spans 15 residues. Germline V gene sequence: CDR1 DFQATT, CDR2 SNEGSKA (reference sequence). The CDR3 here is CGARDGRHLFYGYTF. CDR3 coding DNA: TGCGGTGCTAGAGATGGGAGACACCTTTTCTATGGCTACACCTTC.

This chain links TRBV4-3 with TRBJ2-5; 7 bases match TRBD1. The CDR3 totals 16 residues. V lost 3 bases, J lost 4 bases, and 11 bases stayed unmatched. From germline, CDR1 is LGHNA and CDR2 YSLEER. CDR3 in DNA: TGCGCCAGCAGCCAGTATTTCCAGGGGGTCGCAGAGACCCAGTACTTC. This gives the protein CASSQYFQGVAETQYF.

DNA of the CDR3: TGTGCCAGCAGCCGAGACAGGGGCCTCCAAGAGACCCAGTACTTC. Its translation is CASSRDRGLQETQYF. The J gene is TRBJ2-5, the V gene TRBV11-1, with 8 bases fitting TRBD1. The germline V gene has CDR1 SGHAT and CDR2 FQDESV (reference sequence). With V trimmed by 5 bases and J by 1 base, 6 bases remained unmatched. There are 15 residues in the CDR3.

This clonotype turned up a few times. The V call is TRBV7-8, the J call TRBJ2-1; 9 bases fit TRBD1. CDR3 length: 16 amino acids. Germline V gene data show CDR1 as SGHVS and CDR2 as FQNEAQ. The V segment lost 1 base and the J segment 4 bases; nucleotides outside the gene matches: 5. As DNA, the CDR3 is TGTGCCAGCAGCTTAGTAGGGGGGACAGGGTACAATGAGCAGTTCTTC. Translated, it gives CASSLVGGTGYNEQFF.

About this clonotype itself: This CDR3 fails to terminate in the conserved phenylalanine or tryptophan, so it likely reflects a read error. The V and J genes are TRBV11-1 and TRBJ2-5; TRBD1 matches at 8 bases. Germline V gene data show CDR1 as SGHAT and CDR2 as FQDESV (reference sequence). This CDR3 has 16 amino acids. CDR3: CDSSQDRGGLQETQYL. The CDR3 DNA reads TGTGACAGCAGCCAAGACAGGGGTGGCCTCCAAGAGACCCAGTACCTC.

Comment on this clonotype: The junction shows a germline mismatch at one end, possibly a read error. V gene TRBV6-5 combines with J gene TRBJ1-5; D gene uncertain. Per the germline V gene, CDR1 is MNHEY and CDR2 is SVGAGI. CDR3 length equals 13 residues. CDR3: CGSSLKDHQPQHF. The CDR3 nucleotides are TGTGGCAGCAGCCTCAAGGACCATCAGCCCCAGCATTTT.

With regard to this clonotype: This may be a read error: a much more frequent sequence differs by one nucleotide. The chain uses TRBV20-1 and TRBJ2-3; D unclear. Germline V gene lookup returns CDR1 DFQATT and CDR2 SNEGSKA (reference sequence). The CDR3 spans 16 residues. The CDR3: CSPRDLHGSSTDTQYF. CDR3 bases: TGCAGTCCTAGAGATCTACACGGGTCTAGCACAGATACGCAGTATTTT.

The rearrangement uses TRBV6-6 and TRBJ2-3; no clear D gene. CDR3 length: 16 amino acids. V lost 0 bases and J 7 bases, leaving 17 bases between the germline ends. The V gene's germline CDR1 is MNHNY and CDR2 SVGAGI (reference sequence). The CDR3 region has the DNA TGTGCCAGCAGTTACTCTCGGCTATGTGGTTTATATACGCAGTATTTT. It is translated as CASSYSRLCGLYTQYF.

The genes are TRBV29-1 and TRBJ1-1; 7 bases match TRBD1. CDR1 is SQVTM and CDR2 is ANQGSEA in the germline V gene. This CDR3 has 15 amino acids. The DNA for the CDR3 is TGCGGCGCCGATTGGTTGGGACAGCATAGTACTGAAGCTTTCTTT. Amino acids: CGADWLGQHSTEAFF.

This clonotype was detected once. The chain is built from TRBV11-3 and TRBJ2-7, with TRBD2 as a possible D gene (6 bases). CDR1 and CDR2 from the germline V gene are SGHNT and YENEEA. The CDR3 is 14 amino acids. The V end was cut by 8 bases, the J end by 7 bases, with 21 bases between. CDR3 protein: CASGSDYSAREQYF. The CDR3, as DNA: TGTGCCAGCGGCTCGGACTATTCCGCTAGAGAGCAGTACTTC.

Only one count was recorded for this clonotype. No conserved phenylalanine or tryptophan ends this CDR3, so it is likely a read error. It is unclear where the CDR3 begins or ends on the DNA, so no DNA is shown, and the CDR3 is as TCRdb lists it. The rearrangement links TRBV11-2 to TRBJ2-2. Germline V gene data show CDR1 as SGHAT and CDR2 as FQNNGV. Counting both end residues, the CDR3 totals 16 amino acids. CDR3 in amino acids: CASSLVLAAHTGEPFI.

This chain links TRBV4-3 with TRBJ1-2, with a possible D match to TRBD1 (5 bases). The V and J ends lost 4 bases and 4 bases respectively, with 16 bases between them. The CDR3 extends over 15 amino acids. Germline CDR1 is LGHNA and CDR2 is YSLEER. The CDR3 DNA is TGCGCCAGCAGCCGAACCCCGACAGATCCCTATGGCTACACCTTC. This gives the protein CASSRTPTDPYGYTF.

About this clonotype: A much larger clone sits a single nucleotide away, making a read error possible. The V gene is TRBV12-3 or TRBV12-4, the J gene TRBJ1-1; no clear D gene. The CDR3 length is 14 residues. CDR3 bases: TGTGGCAGCAGTTTATACGGGTTGAACACTGAAGCTTTCTTT. This sequence encodes CGSSLYGLNTEAFF.

Worth noting for this clonotype: An end of the junction does not agree with germline; a read error may underlie this. The chain carries TRBV4-3 and TRBJ2-5; 8 bases are shared with TRBD1. This CDR3 region has 16 residues. Germline lookup yields CDR1 LGHNA and CDR2 YSLEER. DNA for the CDR3: TGCGCCAGCAACCAATATTTCCAGGGGGCCGCAGATACCCAGTACTTC. Protein sequence: CASNQYFQGAADTQYF.

Notes on this clonotype: One base away lies a much larger clone, so this may be a sequencing read error. The chain couples TRBV20-1 to TRBJ2-7, with D possibly being TRBD2 (5 bases). In germline, CDR1 is DFQATT, CDR2 SNEGSKA (reference sequence). The V end was cut by 8 bases, the J end by 5 bases, with 13 bases between. The CDR3 covers 11 residues. This chain's CDR3 is CSPPSADEQYF. In nucleotides, the CDR3 is TGCAGTCCTCCCTCAGCGGACGAGCAGTACTTC.

Comments on this clonotype: At one end the junction does not follow the germline gene, possibly because of a read error. V gene TRBV7-8 combines with J gene TRBJ2-5; TRBD2 matches 12 bases. This CDR3 contains 16 residues. CDR1 and CDR2 (germline): SGHVS, FQNEAQ. This CDR3 is CISSFRLAGASETQYF. In DNA, the CDR3 is TGTATCAGCAGCTTTAGACTAGCGGGGGCTTCAGAGACCCAGTATTTC.

This rearrangement joins TRBV11-1 to TRBJ2-2; TRBD2 might be the D (6 bases). Trimming removed 7 bases at V and 1 base at J, with 13 bases between. This CDR3 has 15 amino acids. CDR1 is SGHAT and CDR2 is FQDESV in the germline V gene (reference sequence). The CDR3: CASNAWRVNTGELFF. In nucleotides, the CDR3 is TGTGCCAGCAACGCCTGGAGGGTGAACACCGGGGAGCTGTTTTTT.

Comment on this clonotype: A much larger clone is a single base away; this may be a read error. J is TRBJ1-2 and V is TRBV28; 7 nucleotides line up with TRBD1. Germline CDR1 MDHEN, CDR2 SYDVKM. The CDR3 contains 14 residues. The CDR3 nucleotides read TGTGCCAGCAGTACCCCCGGGACAGCCTATGGCTACAGCTTC. Amino acids: CASSTPGTAYGYSF.

This clonotype occurred many times. The V gene is TRBV28, the J gene TRBJ1-4, with D possibly TRBD1 on 6 matching bases. This CDR3 spans 15 amino acids. Germline V gene sequence: CDR1 MDHEN, CDR2 SYDVKM. V dropped 4 bases and J dropped 7 bases, with 16 bases sitting between them. DNA for the CDR3: TGTGCCAGCAGTTCCTGGGGGACAAAACCTGAAAAACTGTTTTTT. Translated, it gives CASSSWGTKPEKLFF.